This T cell receptor (beta chain) was sequenced in a study of CD8+ T cells in alopecia areata. Overall study context: Tofacitinib administration to treated patients was oral, at 5 to 10 mg twice daily.

Described treatment: oral pan-JAK inhibitor, 5-10 mg twice daily. This clone showed up just a few times. Germline lookup yields CDR1 MGHRA and CDR2 YSYEKL. This CDR3 spans 14 amino acids. V was shortened by 2 bases and J by 2 bases, with 8 bases between the two germline ends. Extracted RNA was reverse transcribed into cDNA, the sequencing template. The assay was immunoSEQ multiplex PCR, and TCRdb's table has in-frame clones only and misses some. The table records 150,000 or so clones, less than 75% of them present only once. This TCR came from a human donor with alopecia areata. The source was CD4+ T cells sorted from blood, collected at roughly week 58, from a patient treated with tofacitinib. The chain employs TRBV4-1 and TRBJ2-3; weak D call: TRBD2 (6 bases). The CDR3 bases are TGCGCCAGCAGCCAACGGCGGGACACAGATACGCAGTATTTT. Translating it yields CASSQRRDTDTQYF.